Shown below are 18 T cell receptor beta chains from a single sample sequenced in a study of beta chain features in type 1 diabetes (dated by TCRdb to 2016 to 2018). Libraries were prepared through the immunoSEQ multiplex PCR assay. The entire amount of isolated RNA was reverse transcribed using the High Capacity cDNA Reverse Transcription Kit, so the sequenced TCRB transcripts were expressed ones. TCRdb holds this immuneACCESS table with in-frame rearrangements only. Some clones are missing; in checked studies, unresolved V genes explain under half, and the rest has no known cause. This sample comprises roughly 220,000 clones, more than 15% of them detected only once. The ten biggest clones cover approximately 0.086% of the sample. These receptors have no known antigen. Findings and caveats that apply to the study as a whole: A moderate but significant shortening of TCRB CDR3 length was observed in type 1 diabetes patients in all four CD4+ subsets.

The specimen was naive CD4+ T cells from blood. The cell subset or site label on this specimen signifies: true naive CD4+ T cells. The receptors were gathered from a man aged 25 to 40 with type 1 diabetes.

The chain joins TRBV2 to TRBJ2-5; tentative D call: TRBD2 (6 bases). Germline V lookup: CDR1 SNHLY, CDR2 FYNNEI. V was pared by 4 bases and J by 7 bases, with 16 bases between. The CDR3 contains 14 residues. CDR3 in amino acids: CASSVPGPGGTQYF. CDR3 sequence (DNA): TGTGCCAGCAGTGTACCGGGACCCGGGGGGACCCAGTACTTC.

Only a few counts were recorded for this clone. The chain couples TRBV4-3 to TRBJ2-3; 8 bases agree with TRBD2. V was pared by 0 bases and J by 2 bases, with 7 bases of the junction left unmatched. Germline V gene lookup returns CDR1 LGHNA and CDR2 YSLEER. This CDR3 region has 17 residues. The CDR3 bases are TGCGCCAGCAGCCAAGACCGAGCGGGAGAAACCACAGATACGCAGTATTTT. Translation: CASSQDRAGETTDTQYF.

The V and J genes are TRBV19 and TRBJ2-1, with 9 bases that match TRBD2. The CDR3 is 15 residues long. Germline CDR1 and CDR2: LNHDA and SQIVND (reference sequence). With V trimmed by 4 bases and J by 2 bases, 3 bases remained unmatched. The CDR3, as DNA: TGTGCCAGTAGTACGGCTAGCGGGACCTACAATGAGCAGTTCTTC. Residues: CASSTASGTYNEQFF.

The chain uses TRBV7-8 and TRBJ2-5; D is possibly TRBD1 (7 bases). This CDR3 spans 13 amino acids. V shed 6 bases and J shed 5 bases, with 13 bases lying between them. The germline gives CDR1 SGHVS, CDR2 FQNEAQ. The CDR3 DNA follows: TGTGCCAGCAGTCGGGACAGCGGGGAGACCCAGTACTTC. Translating gives CASSRDSGETQYF. Complete variable domain (other parts from reference TRBV7-8 and TRBJ2-5): GAGVSQSPRYKVAKRGQDVALRCDPISGHVSLFWYQQALGQGPEFLTYFQNEAQLDKSGLPSDRFFAERPEGSVSTLKIQRTQQEDSAVYLCASSRDSGETQYFGPGTRLLVL.

The chain employs TRBV30 and TRBJ2-5; 9 bases agree with TRBD1. The CDR3 extends over 13 amino acids. Germline V CDR1 and CDR2: GTSNPN, SVGIG (reference sequence). V shed 5 bases, J shed 5 bases, and the junction held 6 bases outside the gene matches. In DNA form, the CDR3 reads TGTGCCTGGGAGATCACAGGGGGCGAGACCCAGTACTTC. This codes for CAWEITGGETQYF.

The table lists this clone with a few counts. The chain has TRBV19 and TRBJ2-7, with D perhaps matching TRBD1 (6 bases). CDR1 LNHDA and CDR2 SQIVND come from the germline V gene (reference sequence). Trimming took off 4 bases at V and 0 bases at J, with 22 bases between the two ends. The CDR3 has 18 amino acids. CDR3 residues: CASSSPLLPGHFSYEQYF. The CDR3 region has the DNA TGTGCCAGTAGTAGTCCCCTCCTCCCGGGACATTTCTCCTACGAGCAGTACTTC.

This clone has only a few counts. The chain couples TRBV29-1 to TRBJ2-7, with a possible D match to TRBD2 (6 bases). This CDR3 region has 14 residues. Trimming left V 6 bases short and J 6 bases short, with 21 bases between. Germline values: CDR1 SQVTM, CDR2 ANQGSEA. Written as DNA, the CDR3 is TGCAGCGTGCGGGGCAGGGTAAATCCGGGCGAGCAGTACTTC. It codes for CSVRGRVNPGEQYF.

This clone has more than one count but fewer than ten. In DNA form, the CDR3 reads TGTGCCAGCAGGAGGACAGGGGAGTACTTC. It yields the protein CASRRTGEYF. The V gene is TRBV6-1, the J gene TRBJ2-4; 9 bases fit TRBD1. This CDR3 contains 10 residues. The germline gives CDR1 MNHNS, CDR2 SASEGT. The V and J ends lost 6 bases and 14 bases, in that order; junction bases with no gene match: 2.

This sequence joins TRBV7-3 and TRBJ2-1; D perhaps matches TRBD1 (5 bases). V lost 2 bases, J lost 10 bases, and 12 bases lay in between. CDR1 is SGHTA and CDR2 is FQGTGA in the germline V gene. The CDR3 is made up of 13 amino acids. The CDR3 region has the DNA TGTGCCAGCAGCTTAGGTCAGGGAAGGGAGCAGTTCTTC. It translates to CASSLGQGREQFF.

The CDR3: CASSSDFRAADTQYF. CDR3 in DNA: TGTGCCAGCAGCTCGGACTTCCGGGCAGCAGATACGCAGTATTTT. The rearrangement uses TRBV7-2 and TRBJ2-3; D perhaps matches TRBD2 (5 bases). The V end lost 4 bases, the J end lost 4 bases, and 15 bases lay between the germline ends. The length of the CDR3 is 15 residues. Germline values: CDR1 SGHTA, CDR2 FQGNSA. Combining the CDR3 with reference TRBV7-2 and TRBJ2-3 gives the whole variable domain GAGVSQSPSNKVTEKGKDVELRCDPISGHTALYWYRQSLGQGLEFLIYFQGNSAPDKSGLPSDRFSAERTGGSVSTLTIQRTQQEDSAVYLCASSSDFRAADTQYFGPGTRLTVL.

The rearrangement joins TRBV7-2 to TRBJ1-2, with no clear D. V lost 5 bases and J 3 bases, leaving 13 bases between the germline ends. Germline values: CDR1 SGHTA, CDR2 FQGNSA. This CDR3 is built from 14 residues. This CDR3 reads CASSVGLEDYGYTF. CDR3 nucleotides: TGTGCCAGCAGCGTCGGACTGGAGGACTATGGCTACACCTTC.

This clone was recorded a few times. The CDR3 coding sequence is TGTGCCAGCAGCGCCCGGACAGGGATGAACACTGAAGCTTTCTTT. This gives the protein CASSARTGMNTEAFF. The rearrangement links TRBV7-2 to TRBJ1-1; 8 bases are a match to TRBD1. This CDR3 comprises 15 residues. V lost 5 bases to trimming and J lost 0 bases; unmatched junction nucleotides: 5. Germline-derived CDR1 and CDR2 are SGHTA and FQGNSA.

The chain recombines TRBV25-1 with TRBJ2-3; D not resolved. This CDR3 is 13 amino acids long. V was shortened by 4 bases and J by 4 bases, with 9 bases between the two germline ends. The germline gives CDR1 MGHDK, CDR2 SYGVNS. CDR3 residues: CASSGRVADTQYF. The DNA for the CDR3 is TGTGCCAGCAGTGGTAGGGTGGCAGATACGCAGTATTTT.

The V and J genes are TRBV7-2 and TRBJ2-3; 7 nucleotides line up with TRBD2. This CDR3 contains 18 residues. Germline assignment: CDR1 SGHTA and CDR2 FQGNSA. V shed 2 bases, J shed 0 bases, and the junction held 11 bases outside the gene matches. CDR3 DNA: TGTGCCAGCAGCTTAAGAGGGCTAGCGGCATCTAGCACAGATACGCAGTATTTT. Translating it yields CASSLRGLAASSTDTQYF.

Comment on this clone: This sample includes further DNA sequences coding for the same CDR3. The CDR3 loop is CASSLGGSTDTQYF. CDR3 DNA: TGCGCCAGCAGCTTGGGGGGTAGCACAGATACGCAGTATTTT. The chain links TRBV5-1 to TRBJ2-3; no firm D call. Trimming left V 0 bases short and J 0 bases short, with 5 bases between. CDR3 length: 14 residues. Germline lookup yields CDR1 SGHRS and CDR2 YFSETQ.

This chain joins TRBV18 and TRBJ1-1; tentatively, D is TRBD1 (5 bases). From germline, CDR1 is KGHSH and CDR2 LQKENI. This CDR3 region has 14 residues. The V end lost 4 bases, the J end lost 1 base, and 10 bases lay between the germline ends. CDR3 DNA: TGTGCCAGCTCACTATTGGACAAGAACACTGAAGCTTTCTTT. It yields the protein CASSLLDKNTEAFF.

The chain is built from TRBV25-1 and TRBJ2-5; 7 nucleotides agree with TRBD2. The CDR3 covers 11 residues. From germline, CDR1 is MGHDK and CDR2 SYGVNS. V was clipped by 8 bases and J by 3 bases; unmatched bases: 0. Here the CDR3 DNA reads TGTGCCAGCGGGAGGGAAGAGACCCAGTACTTC. Its protein is CASGREETQYF.

This chain links TRBV29-1 with TRBJ2-1; TRBD1 matches 9 bases. Germline assignment: CDR1 SQVTM and CDR2 ANQGSEA. The trim removed 0 bases at V and 3 bases at J, leaving 0 bases unmatched. The CDR3 covers 14 residues. The CDR3 reads CSVEEGQGYNEQFF. DNA of the CDR3: TGCAGCGTTGAAGAGGGACAGGGCTACAATGAGCAGTTCTTC.